Detailed here is one T cell receptor beta chain. The target antigen is unknown. This sample stems from a study of CXCR3-negative and CXCR3-positive naive CD8 T cells. The study, taken as a whole, reports: The level of CXCR3 expression partially decreased after cryopreservation; the majority of assays used fresh PBMCs. For CXCR3-positive naive cells, TRB CDR3s were more hydrophobic than those of CXCR3-negative naive cells.

Researchers prepared the TRB cDNA libraries using 5' RACE with UMI labels. With the 5' RACE reads reprocessed, TCRdb shows one record per CDR3 protein and no DNA. This sample lists approximately 98,000 distinct CDR3 sequences; its ten largest clones have approximately 0.99%. This CDR3 contains 15 residues. Germline lookup yields CDR1 ENHRY and CDR2 SYGVKD. A CD45RO-CCR7+CD27+CD95- phenotype identified naive CD8+ T cells. This chain joins TRBV10-3 and TRBJ2-1; the TCRdb D gene call, TRBD1, has no DNA to confirm it. This TCR derives from a human donor in good health. Some clones in this sample may be carry-over from other donors' samples. Sequencing used naive CXCR3+ CD8+ T cells from blood. As for subset: CD45RO-CCR7+CD27+CD95- naive CD8+ T cells expressing CXCR3 (TNR3+). CDR3 sequence: CATEPRDRVYNEQFF.